This is a list of T cell receptor beta chains from one sample in a study of graft-versus-host responses after intestinal transplantation. Measured with immunoSEQ multiplex PCR; TCRdb has only the in-frame clones, and not every one. The profile covers about 4,500 clones, with 65% to 80% appearing a single time and 15% taken by the ten largest. The source was ileum tissue, collected 330 to 350 days after intestinal transplantation. The receptors derive from a human patient who received an intestinal transplant, so some T cells may come from the graft donor. CDR3s include the opening cysteine and the closing phenylalanine or tryptophan. A D gene is named only where the DNA matches it firmly. Clone size, where shown, is once, few, many, or a class for clones that have expanded.

d_gene: TRBD2
j_gene: TRBJ2-2
len: 17
v_gene: TRBV7-9
abundance: .
CDR3aa: CASSKLTSGYRTGELFF
CDR3nt: TGTGCCAGCAGCAAGCTGACTAGCGGGTATAGGACCGGGGAGCTGTTTTTT

d_gene: .
j_gene: TRBJ1-2
len: 15
v_gene: TRBV6-1
abundance: .
CDR3aa: CASRERGQGYYGYTF
CDR3nt: TGTGCCAGCAGGGAGCGAGGACAAGGGTACTATGGCTACACCTTC

d_gene: TRBD1
j_gene: TRBJ2-1
len: 15
v_gene: TRBV6-1
abundance: .
CDR3aa: CASRQRQGLAGEQFF
CDR3nt: TGTGCCAGCAGGCAACGACAGGGTCTAGCTGGCGAGCAGTTCTTC

d_gene: TRBD2
j_gene: TRBJ2-5
len: 16
v_gene: TRBV7-8
abundance: .
CDR3aa: CASSRTSGRAWETQYF
CDR3nt: TGTGCCAGCAGCCGGACTAGCGGGAGGGCCTGGGAGACCCAGTACTTC

d_gene: .
j_gene: TRBJ2-7
len: 14
v_gene: TRBV5-1
abundance: .
CDR3aa: CASSLLDPFSEQYF
CDR3nt: TGCGCCAGCAGCTTACTAGATCCCTTCTCCGAGCAGTACTTC

d_gene: TRBD2
j_gene: TRBJ2-7
len: 17
v_gene: TRBV18
abundance: once
CDR3aa: CASSHSGLAGGPYEQYF
CDR3nt: TGTGCCAGCTCCCACTCCGGACTAGCGGGGGGGCCATACGAGCAGTACTTC

d_gene: .
j_gene: TRBJ2-3
len: 13
v_gene: TRBV29-1
abundance: .
CDR3aa: CSVDKATGSAQYF
CDR3nt: TGCAGCGTTGATAAGGCCACAGGATCAGCGCAGTATTTT

d_gene: TRBD1
j_gene: TRBJ2-5
len: 15
v_gene: TRBV7-2
abundance: .
CDR3aa: CASSLLGRGRETQYF
CDR3nt: TGTGCCAGCAGCTTATTAGGCAGGGGGCGAGAGACCCAGTACTTC

d_gene: .
j_gene: TRBJ2-1
len: 15
v_gene: TRBV11-2
abundance: .
CDR3aa: CASSPARGSPDEQFF
CDR3nt: TGTGCCAGCAGCCCCGCAAGGGGGAGCCCGGATGAGCAGTTCTTC

d_gene: .
j_gene: TRBJ1-2
len: 15
v_gene: TRBV6-5
abundance: .
CDR3aa: CASSYTYPSNYGYTF
CDR3nt: TGTGCCAGCAGTTACACCTATCCTTCTAACTATGGCTACACCTTC

d_gene: TRBD1
j_gene: TRBJ2-1
len: 13
v_gene: TRBV2
abundance: .
CDR3aa: CASSLDRGNEQFF
CDR3nt: TGTGCCAGCAGTCTCGACAGGGGCAATGAGCAGTTCTTC

d_gene: .
j_gene: TRBJ2-2
len: 14
v_gene: TRBV5-6
abundance: few
CDR3aa: CASSLGEYTGELFF
CDR3nt: TGTGCCAGCAGCTTGGGAGAATACACCGGGGAGCTGTTTTTT

d_gene: .
j_gene: TRBJ2-5
len: 15
v_gene: TRBV5-8
abundance: .
CDR3aa: CASSRMRVGKETQYF
CDR3nt: TGTGCCAGCAGCCGGATGAGGGTTGGGAAAGAGACCCAGTACTTC

d_gene: TRBD2
j_gene: TRBJ2-1
len: 17
v_gene: TRBV15
abundance: .
CDR3aa: CATSRDLGLAGAGEQFF
CDR3nt: TGTGCCACCAGCAGAGATCTCGGACTAGCGGGAGCAGGTGAGCAGTTCTTC

d_gene: .
j_gene: TRBJ1-1
len: 12
v_gene: TRBV30
abundance: large
CDR3aa: CAGSGGLGEAFF
CDR3nt: TGTGCCGGCTCGGGAGGGCTGGGTGAAGCTTTCTTT

d_gene: TRBD1
j_gene: TRBJ2-4
len: 18
v_gene: TRBV28
abundance: large
CDR3aa: CASSFTGTGGLAKNIQYF
CDR3nt: TGTGCCAGCAGTTTCACCGGGACAGGGGGCCTAGCCAAAAACATTCAGTACTTC

d_gene: TRBD1
j_gene: TRBJ2-7
len: 15
v_gene: TRBV19
abundance: .
CDR3aa: CASSIGTGLIYEQYF
CDR3nt: TGTGCCAGTAGTATTGGGACAGGGCTCATCTACGAGCAGTACTTC

d_gene: .
j_gene: TRBJ2-5
len: 13
v_gene: TRBV18
abundance: .
CDR3aa: CASSIGRQETQYF
CDR3nt: TGTGCCAGCTCCATCGGTCGCCAAGAGACCCAGTACTTC

d_gene: .
j_gene: TRBJ2-7
len: 14
v_gene: TRBV21-1
abundance: .
CDR3aa: CARDLGGGRNEQYF
CDR3nt: TGTGCCAGAGACCTGGGGGGAGGGAGGAACGAGCAGTACTTC

d_gene: TRBD1
j_gene: TRBJ1-5
len: 19
v_gene: TRBV6-4
abundance: .
CDR3aa: CASSRQTRGNLYSNQPQHF
CDR3nt: TGTGCCAGCAGTCGTCAAACCAGGGGGAACCTATATAGCAATCAGCCCCAGCATTTT

d_gene: .
j_gene: TRBJ2-7
len: 14
v_gene: TRBV4-1
abundance: .
CDR3aa: CASSQDRGLGEQYF
CDR3nt: TGCGCCAGCAGCCAAGACCGCGGACTCGGCGAGCAGTACTTC